The 27 T cell receptor beta chains in this list originate from one sample, sequenced in a study of Graves' ophthalmopathy and Graves' hyperthyroidism. Amplification from RNA transcripts yielded the TCR beta CDR3 regions. First-round RT-PCR employed HTBI primers, with a second-round multiplex PCR after it. TCRdb re-called the multiplex PCR reads through MiXCR, storing one row per CDR3 protein. This table holds hundreds of thousands of distinct CDR3 sequences, roughly 41% found once. What was sequenced was peripheral blood. The receptors derive from an adult man with Graves' ophthalmopathy.

This rearrangement joins TRBV7-2 to TRBJ1-1; tentative D call: TRBD1 (5 bases). Trimming removed 1 base from V and 10 bases from J, with 13 bases in between. This CDR3 contains 13 residues. Germline V gene data show CDR1 as SGHTA and CDR2 as FQGNSA. The CDR3 DNA sequence: TGTGCCAGCAGCTTAGGGGGGGGGGGAGCAGCTTTCTTT. This encodes CASSLGGGGAAFF. Variable domain in full (rest from reference TRBV7-2 and TRBJ1-1): GAGVSQSPSNKVTEKGKDVELRCDPISGHTALYWYRQSLGQGLEFLIYFQGNSAPDKSGLPSDRFSAERTGGSVSTLTIQRTQQEDSAVYLCASSLGGGGAAFFGQGTRLTVV.

This chain connects TRBV7-8 to TRBJ2-7; a weak D match, TRBD1 (5 bases). Deletions cut 6 bases from V and 3 bases from J, with 18 bases between. This CDR3 contains 15 residues. The V gene's germline CDR1 is SGHVS and CDR2 FQNEAQ. The CDR3 DNA is TGTGCCAGCAGTTCACCAGGGTCTGGCTTCTACGAGCAGTACTTC. It translates to CASSSPGSGFYEQYF.

This clonotype was counted many times. The rearrangement joins TRBV2 to TRBJ2-7; 14 positions match TRBD2. This CDR3 spans 17 amino acids. Germline trimming cut 4 bases from V and 1 base from J; bases unmatched to any gene: 6. The germline V gene has CDR1 SNHLY and CDR2 FYNNEI. CDR3 DNA: TGTGCCAGCAGTGGTGGGACTAGCGGGGGCAATTCCTACGAGCAGTACTTC. This gives the protein CASSGGTSGGNSYEQYF.

The CDR3 DNA sequence: TGTGCCAGCAGTTATGTGGGTCAGAACACTGAAGCTTTCTTT. Encoded protein: CASSYVGQNTEAFF. This chain connects TRBV6-6 to TRBJ1-1; D call uncertain. The CDR3 totals 14 residues. V lost 3 bases and J lost 1, with 9 bases in between. Germline CDR1 and CDR2: MNHNY and SVGAGI (reference sequence).

At least ten counts were recorded for this clonotype. The chain employs TRBV6-6 and TRBJ1-1; tentatively, D is TRBD1 (6 bases). This CDR3 region has 13 residues. V was clipped by 6 bases and J by 6 bases, with 14 bases between them. The germline gives CDR1 MNHNY, CDR2 SVGAGI (reference sequence). The CDR3 DNA reads as TGTGCCAGCAGGACCACAGGGTGGCCTGAAGCTTTCTTT. As protein: CASRTTGWPEAFF.

The genes are TRBV2 and TRBJ1-2; TRBD1 matches at 11 bases. Looked up from germline, CDR1 is SNHLY and CDR2 is FYNNEI. J gave up 4 bases and V 10 bases, and 5 bases lay outside the gene matches. The CDR3 is made up of 13 amino acids. CDR3 DNA: TGTGCCACTCCTGGGACAGGGGGCTATGGCTACACCTTC. Translated: CATPGTGGYGYTF.

This clonotype appeared many times. The gene calls are TRBV19 and TRBJ2-7; tentatively, D is TRBD1 (6 bases). The ends were cut back, 9 bases at V and 0 bases at J, with 9 bases in the middle. Germline assignment: CDR1 LNHDA and CDR2 SQIVND (reference sequence). CDR3 length equals 12 residues. The CDR3 DNA follows: TGTGCCAGCAGGGGTCTCTCCTACGAGCAGTACTTC. Translation gives CASRGLSYEQYF. Complete variable domain (other parts from reference TRBV19 and TRBJ2-7): DGGITQSPKYLFRKEGQNVTLSCEQNLNHDAMYWYRQDPGQGLRLIYYSQIVNDFQKGDIAEGYSVSREKKESFPLTVTSAQKNPTAFYLCASRGLSYEQYFGPGTRLTVT.

The V call is TRBV5-6, the J call TRBJ1-1, with 8 bases that match TRBD1. Germline CDR1 reads SGHDT; CDR2 reads YYEEEE. J gave up 5 bases and V 0 bases, and 3 bases lay outside the gene matches. The CDR3 totals 14 residues. This CDR3 reads CASSLVDRETEAFF. The CDR3 bases are TGTGCCAGCAGCTTGGTGGACAGGGAGACTGAAGCTTTCTTT.

As concerns this clonotype: One base away lies a much larger clone, so this may be a sequencing read error. The chain links TRBV19 to TRBJ1-5; D not certain. There are 14 residues in the CDR3. V gave up 3 bases and J gave up 0 bases, with 6 bases separating them. In germline, CDR1 is LNHDA, CDR2 SQIVND (reference sequence). The CDR3 spells CASSMGDSNQPQHF. The CDR3 DNA is TGTGCCAGTAGTATGGGAGATAGCAATCAGCCCCAGCATTTT.

The table lists this clonotype with a count of one. This may be a read error: a much more frequent sequence differs by one nucleotide. This chain links TRBV5-1 with TRBJ2-6; D is uncertain. Trimming stripped 0 bases from V and 0 bases from J, with 13 bases between. This CDR3 comprises 18 residues. Per germline, CDR1 SGHRS and CDR2 YFSETQ. The CDR3 DNA reads TGCGCCAGCAGCTTGGGGCCAGCGCACGCCTCTGGGGCCAACGTCCTGACTTTC. Protein product: CASSLGPAHASGANVLTF. Full variable domain (outside the CDR3, taken from reference TRBV5-1 and TRBJ2-6): KAGVTQTPRYLIKTRGQQVTLSCSPISGHRSVSWYQQTPGQGLQFLFEYFSETQRNKGNFPGRFSGRQFSNSRSEMNVSTLELGDSALYLCASSLGPAHASGANVLTFGAGSRLTVL.

Concerning this clonotype itself: Because it lacks the conserved phenylalanine or tryptophan at the end, this CDR3 is likely a read error. The gene calls are TRBV7-2 and TRBJ2-5, with TRBD2 identical over 14 bases. J lost 5 bases, V lost 2 bases, and 7 bases had no gene match. Germline values: CDR1 SGHTA, CDR2 FQGNSA. The CDR3 covers 17 residues. The CDR3 here is CASSLPGTSGRRETQYC. The CDR3 DNA follows: TGTGCCAGCAGCTTACCCGGGACTAGCGGGAGAAGGGAGACCCAGTACTGC.

The chain uses TRBV7-2 and TRBJ1-2, with TRBD1 matching over 10 bases. V trimming: 11 bases; J trimming: 7 bases; junction bases outside the gene matches: 10. This CDR3 region has 13 residues. Per germline, CDR1 SGHTA and CDR2 FQGNSA. This chain's CDR3 is CASVGQGLLGYTF. DNA of the CDR3: TGTGCCTCGGTGGGACAGGGGCTGCTTGGCTACACCTTC.

The CDR3 reads CASSEWSGFSGNTF. The CDR3 DNA is TGTGCCAGCAGTGAGTGGTCGGGCTTCTCTGGAAACACCTTC. The chain is built from TRBV2 and TRBJ1-2, with D hard to call. This CDR3 region has 14 residues. The germline V gene has CDR1 SNHLY and CDR2 FYNNEI. Trimming took 3 bases from V and 12 from J, leaving 20 bases between them. Together with reference TRBV2 and TRBJ1-2, the CDR3 gives the full variable domain: EPEVTQTPSHQVTQMGQEVILRCVPISNHLYFYWYRQILGQKVEFLVSFYNNEISEKSEIFDDQFSVERPDGSNFTLKIRSTKLEDSAMYFCASSEWSGFSGNTFGSGTRLTVV.

This rearrangement joins TRBV5-8 to TRBJ2-5; 13 bases fit TRBD2. The CDR3 spans 16 residues. Germline loops: CDR1 SGHTS, CDR2 YDEGEE. The trim removed 4 bases at V and 4 bases at J, leaving 7 bases unmatched. In DNA, the CDR3 is TGTGCCAGCAGCGCCGGACTAGCGGGAGCCCCAGAGACCCAGTACTTC. Translation gives CASSAGLAGAPETQYF. Full variable domain (rest looked up from reference TRBV5-8 and TRBJ2-5): EAGVTQSPTHLIKTRGQQATLRCSPISGHTSVYWYQQALGLGLQFLLWYDEGEERNRGNFPPRFSGRQFPNYSSELNVNALELEDSALYLCASSAGLAGAPETQYFGPGTRLLVL.

With respect to this clonotype: Just one base apart from a much larger clone, this may be a read error. The chain is built from TRBV12-3 or TRBV12-4 and TRBJ2-5, with a weak D call TRBD2 (8 bases). V gave up 8 bases and J gave up 5 bases, with 21 bases separating them. The CDR3 is 15 residues long. The CDR3 loop reads CASAKGAGGSETQYF. In DNA, the CDR3 is TGTGCCAGCGCCAAGGGGGCGGGGGGTAGTGAGACCCAGTACTTC.

DNA for the CDR3: TGCAGCGTGACGGGGGGCTCCTACAATGAGCAGTTCTTC. Protein: CSVTGGSYNEQFF. The chain combines TRBV29-1 with TRBJ2-1; 7 bases align to TRBD2. Germline lookup yields CDR1 SQVTM and CDR2 ANQGSEA. The J segment lost 0 bases and the V segment lost 6 bases, leaving 2 bases of the junction unmatched. The CDR3 spans 13 residues.

Details on this clonotype: At one end, the junction sequence differs from germline, possibly due to a read error. This chain links TRBV2 with TRBJ2-5; D is ambiguous. CDR3 length equals 12 residues. Per the germline V gene, CDR1 is SNHLY and CDR2 is FYNNEI. CDR3 loop: CTSSELQETQYF. CDR3 DNA: TGTACCAGCAGTGAACTTCAAGAGACCCAGTACTTC. Filled out from reference TRBV2 and TRBJ2-5, the complete variable domain reads EPEVTQTPSHQVTQMGQEVILRCVPISNHLYFYWYRQILGQKVEFLVSFYNNEISEKSEIFDDQFSVERPDGSNFTLKIRSTKLEDSAMYFCTSSELQETQYFGPGTRLLVL.

This chain joins TRBV7-9 and TRBJ1-6; D possibly corresponds to TRBD1 (5 bases). CDR3 length equals 15 residues. Per germline, CDR1 SEHNR and CDR2 FQNEAQ (reference sequence). V was trimmed by 6 bases and J by 10 bases, leaving 19 bases between them. The CDR3 loop reads CASRPSRAFGSPLHF. The CDR3 region has the DNA TGTGCCAGCAGGCCTAGCAGGGCCTTTGGGTCACCCCTCCACTTT.

This clonotype was recorded at least ten times. V gene TRBV20-1 combines with J gene TRBJ1-2, with 10 positions matching TRBD1. Losses at the gene ends were 7 bases for V and 4 bases for J; bases not matched to a gene: 6. CDR1 and CDR2 (germline): DFQATT, SNEGSKA (reference sequence). The length of the CDR3 is 13 residues. CDR3 DNA sequence: TGCAGTGTCCCGACAGGGGGCGTCTATGGCTACACCTTC. Amino acid sequence: CSVPTGGVYGYTF.

This clonotype was recorded a few times. This sequence joins TRBV4-1 and TRBJ1-5; maybe TRBD1 (6 bases). Trimming took off 0 bases at V and 6 bases at J, with 12 bases between the two ends. The CDR3 extends over 15 amino acids. Germline lookup yields CDR1 MGHRA and CDR2 YSYEKL. The CDR3 region is CASSQEGQLGQPQHF. CDR3 sequence (DNA): TGCGCCAGCAGCCAAGAAGGACAGTTGGGTCAGCCCCAGCATTTT.

V gene TRBV15 combines with J gene TRBJ1-5; 8 nucleotides agree with TRBD1. This CDR3 region has 16 residues. Germline CDR1 reads LNHNV; CDR2 reads YYDKDF (reference sequence). Germline trimming cut 5 bases from V and 4 bases from J; bases unmatched to any gene: 10. CDR3 sequence reads: CATSSGATGDNQPQHF. The DNA for the CDR3 is TGTGCCACCAGCTCAGGGGCGACAGGGGATAATCAGCCCCAGCATTTT. Complete variable domain (other parts from reference TRBV15 and TRBJ1-5): DAMVIQNPRYQVTQFGKPVTLSCSQTLNHNVMYWYQQKSSQAPKLLFHYYDKDFNNEADTPDNFQSRRPNTSFCFLDIRSPGLGDTAMYLCATSSGATGDNQPQHFGDGTRLSIL.

V usage is TRBV5-1 and J usage is TRBJ2-2; either TRBD1 or TRBD2 may fit D (5 bases each). The CDR3 consists of 12 residues. CDR1 and CDR2 from the germline V gene are SGHRS and YFSETQ. V lost 5 bases to trimming and J lost 6 bases, with 8 bases between them. This CDR3 is CASRVGAGELFF. The CDR3 DNA sequence: TGCGCCAGCAGGGTGGGGGCCGGGGAGCTGTTTTTT.

Comment on this clonotype: A read error is possible here, since a much larger clone lies one base away. V gene TRBV5-1 combines with J gene TRBJ1-1; D is possibly TRBD1 (5 bases). CDR3 length: 15 amino acids. Germline V CDR1 and CDR2: SGHRS, YFSETQ. The CDR3 DNA sequence: TGCGCCAGCAGCTATGGAAGGTTTTTGGACACTGAAGCTTCCTTT. Protein product: CASSYGRFLDTEASF.

Remarks on this clonotype: One end of the junction fails to match germline, which may point to a read error. The chain uses TRBV10-3 and TRBJ1-6; 10 bases line up with TRBD1. The CDR3 contains 15 residues. Germline V gene data show CDR1 as ENHRY and CDR2 as SYGVKD. The DNA of the CDR3 is TGTGCCATCACCGCGACAGGGGGCTATGATTCACCCCTCCACTTT. Translated, it gives CAITATGGYDSPLHF.

At least ten counts were recorded for this clonotype. This chain connects TRBV24-1 to TRBJ2-3, with D hard to call. The CDR3 has 16 residues. V lost 6 bases and J 2 bases, leaving 17 bases between the germline ends. Germline V CDR1 and CDR2: KGHDR, SFDVKD. DNA for the CDR3: TGTGCCACCAGTACCTCTTGGGGTGGATTCACAGATACGCAGTATTTT. It codes for CATSTSWGGFTDTQYF.

This clonotype was seen a few times. A much larger clone differs from this one at a single base, so this may be a read error. The rearrangement joins TRBV20-1 to TRBJ1-4; TRBD1 might be the D (6 bases). Germline loops: CDR1 DFQATT, CDR2 SNEGSKA (reference sequence). This CDR3 region has 12 residues. V was pared by 8 bases and J by 7 bases, with 14 bases between. Here the CDR3 reads CSTGAGAEKLFF. For the CDR3, the DNA is TGCAGTACTGGAGCAGGGGCTGAAAAACTGTTTTTT.

DNA for the CDR3: TGCAGCCAAGTTGACATGGGGATAAGGTCCTACGAGCAGTACTTC. Translation gives CSQVDMGIRSYEQYF. The chain combines TRBV29-1 with TRBJ2-7; the D is unclear. V shed 8 bases and J shed 1 base, with 21 bases lying between them. The CDR3 extends over 15 amino acids. Germline values: CDR1 SQVTM, CDR2 ANQGSEA.